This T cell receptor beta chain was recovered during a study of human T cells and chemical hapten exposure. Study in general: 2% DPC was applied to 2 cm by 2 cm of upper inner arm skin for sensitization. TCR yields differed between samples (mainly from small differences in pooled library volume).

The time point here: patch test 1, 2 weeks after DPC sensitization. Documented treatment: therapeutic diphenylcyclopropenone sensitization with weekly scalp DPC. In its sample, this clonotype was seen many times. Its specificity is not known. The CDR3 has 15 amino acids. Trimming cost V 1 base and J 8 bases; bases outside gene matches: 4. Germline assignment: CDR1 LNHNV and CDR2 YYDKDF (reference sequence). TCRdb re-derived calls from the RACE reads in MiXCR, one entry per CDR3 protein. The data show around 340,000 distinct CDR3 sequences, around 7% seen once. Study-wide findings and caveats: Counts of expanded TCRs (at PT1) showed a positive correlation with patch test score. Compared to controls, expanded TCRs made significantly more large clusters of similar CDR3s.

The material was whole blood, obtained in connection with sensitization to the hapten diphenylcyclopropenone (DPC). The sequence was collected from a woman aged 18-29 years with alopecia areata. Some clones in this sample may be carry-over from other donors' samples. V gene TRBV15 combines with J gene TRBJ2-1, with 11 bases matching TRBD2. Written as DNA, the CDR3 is TGTGCCACCAGCAGAGTGACTAGCGGGGCAGATGAGCAGTTCTTC. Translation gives CATSRVTSGADEQFF.